The clone carrying this T cell receptor beta chain came up a few times. Per germline, CDR1 SGHRS and CDR2 YFSETQ. The CDR3 is made up of 15 amino acids. Trimming removed 0 bases from V and 7 bases from J; junction bases left unmatched: 7. The entry originates in a study of T-cell memory formation after mild COVID-19. From the 5' RACE reads, TCRdb called clonotypes with MiXCR, one entry per CDR3 protein. The table shows more than 150,000 distinct CDR3 sequences, with 11% occurring only once. Sequenced: PBMCs or a T cell subset sorted from them (not recorded which). This receptor was obtained from a man younger than 35 who had mild COVID-19 (a few samples of this study predate the infection). Cell type and time point are not known. This chain links TRBV5-1 with TRBJ2-3; 8 nucleotides line up with TRBD1. The CDR3 loop reads CASSLEGTGTNTQYF. The CDR3 nucleotides read TGCGCCAGCAGCTTGGAGGGGACAGGTACGAATACGCAGTATTTT.